This TCR beta chain derives from a study of vaccination effects on CD4 cells after COVID-19. After removal of 5 bases from V and 4 bases from J, the junction contained 10 bases not matched to a gene. This CDR3 has 15 residues. Germline CDR1 reads SGHTA; CDR2 reads FQGTGA. Culturing for around eleven days preceded CD4+ T cell isolation. Sequenced by immunoSEQ multiplex PCR; TCRdb stores in-frame clones only, minus some. The sample has tens of thousands of clones; over 60% are singletons. A remark on this clone: The antigen is unknown.

The source material was CD4+ T cells from PBMCs cultured without peptide, sampled before COVID-19 vaccination. V gene TRBV7-3 combines with J gene TRBJ2-5, with 7 bases that match TRBD2. The clonotype comes from a human donor who received a COVID-19 vaccine. Here the CDR3 DNA reads TGTGCCAGCAGCCAAGGCGGTCAGCGGGGAGAGACCCAGTACTTC. Its translation: CASSQGGQRGETQYF.